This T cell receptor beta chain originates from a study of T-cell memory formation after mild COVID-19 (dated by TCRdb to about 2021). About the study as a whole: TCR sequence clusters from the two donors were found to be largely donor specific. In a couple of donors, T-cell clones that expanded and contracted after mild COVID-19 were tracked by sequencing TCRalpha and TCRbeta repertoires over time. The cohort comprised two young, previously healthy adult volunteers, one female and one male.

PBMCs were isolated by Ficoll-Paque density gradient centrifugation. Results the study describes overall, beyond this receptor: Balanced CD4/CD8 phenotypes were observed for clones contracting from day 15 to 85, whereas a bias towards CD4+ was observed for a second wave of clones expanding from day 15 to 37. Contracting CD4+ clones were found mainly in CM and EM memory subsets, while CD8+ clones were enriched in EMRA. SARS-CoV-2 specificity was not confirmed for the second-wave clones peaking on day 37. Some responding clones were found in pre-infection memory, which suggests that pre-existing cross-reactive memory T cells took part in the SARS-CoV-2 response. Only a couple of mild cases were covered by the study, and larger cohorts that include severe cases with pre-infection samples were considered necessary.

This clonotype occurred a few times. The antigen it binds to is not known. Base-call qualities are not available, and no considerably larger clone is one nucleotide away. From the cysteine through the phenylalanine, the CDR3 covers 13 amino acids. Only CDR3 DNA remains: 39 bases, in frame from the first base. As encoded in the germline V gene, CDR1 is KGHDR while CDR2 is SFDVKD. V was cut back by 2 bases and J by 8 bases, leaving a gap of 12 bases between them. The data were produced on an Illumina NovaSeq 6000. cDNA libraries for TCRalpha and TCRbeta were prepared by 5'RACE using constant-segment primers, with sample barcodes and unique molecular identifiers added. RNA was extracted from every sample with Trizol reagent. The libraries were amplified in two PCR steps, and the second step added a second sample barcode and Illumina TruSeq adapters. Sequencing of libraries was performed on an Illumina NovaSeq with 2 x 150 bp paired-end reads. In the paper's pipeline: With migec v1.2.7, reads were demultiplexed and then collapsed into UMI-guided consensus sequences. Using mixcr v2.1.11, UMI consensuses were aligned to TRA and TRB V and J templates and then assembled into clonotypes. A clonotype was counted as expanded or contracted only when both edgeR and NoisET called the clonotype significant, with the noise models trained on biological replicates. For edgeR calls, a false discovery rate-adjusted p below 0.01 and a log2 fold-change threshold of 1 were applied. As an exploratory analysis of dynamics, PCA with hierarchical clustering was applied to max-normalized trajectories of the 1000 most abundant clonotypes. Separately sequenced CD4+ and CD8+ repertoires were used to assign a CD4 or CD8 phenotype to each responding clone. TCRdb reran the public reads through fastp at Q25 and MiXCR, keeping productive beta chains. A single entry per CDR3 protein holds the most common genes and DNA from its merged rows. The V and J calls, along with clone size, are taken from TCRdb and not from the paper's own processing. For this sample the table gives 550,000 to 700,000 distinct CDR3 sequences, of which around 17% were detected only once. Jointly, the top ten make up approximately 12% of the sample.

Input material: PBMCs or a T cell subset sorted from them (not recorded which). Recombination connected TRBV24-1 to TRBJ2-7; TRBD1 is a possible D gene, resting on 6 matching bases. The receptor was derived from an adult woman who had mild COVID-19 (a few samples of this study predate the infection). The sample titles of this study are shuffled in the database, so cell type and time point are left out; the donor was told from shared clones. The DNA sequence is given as TGTGCCACCAGTGATTCACTTGGACAGAAGCAGTACTTC. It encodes CATSDSLGQKQYF.